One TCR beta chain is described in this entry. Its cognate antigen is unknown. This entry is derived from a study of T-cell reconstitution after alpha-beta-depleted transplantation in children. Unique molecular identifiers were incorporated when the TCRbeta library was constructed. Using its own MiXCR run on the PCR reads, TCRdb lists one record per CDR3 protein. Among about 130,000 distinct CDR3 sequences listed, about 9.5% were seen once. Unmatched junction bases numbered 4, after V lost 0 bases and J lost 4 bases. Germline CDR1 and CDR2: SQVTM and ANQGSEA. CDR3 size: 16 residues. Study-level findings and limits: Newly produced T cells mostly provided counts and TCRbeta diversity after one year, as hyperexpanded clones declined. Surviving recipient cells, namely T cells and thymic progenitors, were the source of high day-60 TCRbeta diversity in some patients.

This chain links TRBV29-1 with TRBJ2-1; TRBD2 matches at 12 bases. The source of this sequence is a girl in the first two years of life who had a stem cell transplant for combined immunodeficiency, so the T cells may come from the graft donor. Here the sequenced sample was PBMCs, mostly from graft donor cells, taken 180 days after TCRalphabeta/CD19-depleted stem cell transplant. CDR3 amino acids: CSVEEGGTSGYNEQFF. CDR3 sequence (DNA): TGCAGCGTTGAAGAGGGTGGGACTAGCGGGTACAATGAGCAGTTCTTC.